The 26 T cell receptor beta chains reported below all come from one sample, sequenced in a study of blood T cell repertoires in COVID-19. Clones were read by immunoSEQ multiplex PCR, and TCRdb kept only the in-frame ones, dropping some. Seen here are around 100,000 clones, about 80% observed once, and the top ten hold approximately 30%. Sequences were obtained from peripheral blood. All receptors derive from a man aged 65-85 years with active or convalescent COVID-19.

This clone turned up a few times. This chain links TRBV7-9 with TRBJ2-2; a possible D gene is TRBD1 (5 bases). CDR1 is SEHNR and CDR2 is FQNEAQ in the germline V gene (reference sequence). CDR3 length: 17 amino acids. Trimming cost V 1 base and J 2 bases, with 14 bases left between them. CDR3 DNA: TGTGCCAGCAGCTTAGTACAGGCAGGACCAAACACCGGGGAGCTGTTTTTT. It encodes CASSLVQAGPNTGELFF.

J is TRBJ1-5 and V is TRBV10-3; 9 bases are a match to TRBD1. CDR3 length: 15 residues. The V gene end was trimmed by 0 bases and the J gene end by 7 bases; junction bases not matched to a gene: 4. Germline V gene sequence: CDR1 ENHRY, CDR2 SYGVKD. CDR3 region: CAISESPGQGQPQHF. For the CDR3, the DNA is TGTGCCATCAGTGAGTCGCCGGGACAGGGACAGCCCCAGCATTTT.

This chain uses TRBV20-1 with TRBJ2-7; the D gene is possibly TRBD1 (5 bases). The CDR3 runs to 11 residues. Between the trimmed V and J ends, which lost 5 bases and 3 bases, there was a span of 8 bases. CDR1 and CDR2 from the germline V gene are DFQATT and SNEGSKA (reference sequence). CDR3 nucleotides: TGCAGTGCTTTGACAGACTACGAGCAGTACTTC. Translated, it gives CSALTDYEQYF.

The chain uses TRBV5-4 and TRBJ2-7; 8 positions match TRBD1. CDR3 length equals 13 residues. The germline V gene has CDR1 SGHNT and CDR2 YYREEE (reference sequence). The ends lost 4 bases at V and 5 bases at J; junction bases unmatched: 5. CDR3 sequence reads: CASSGQGQNEQYF. The CDR3 nucleotides read TGTGCCAGCAGCGGACAGGGTCAGAACGAGCAGTACTTC. The whole variable domain, remainder taken from reference TRBV5-4 and TRBJ2-7, is ETGVTQSPTHLIKTRGQQVTLRCSSQSGHNTVSWYQQALGQGPQFIFQYYREEENGRGNFPPRFSGLQFPNYSSELNVNALELDDSALYLCASSGQGQNEQYFGPGTRLTVT.

This clone was recorded once. This sequence joins TRBV12-3 or TRBV12-4 and TRBJ2-1; weak D call: TRBD1 (6 bases). The CDR3 totals 11 residues. The V end was cut by 6 bases, the J end by 7 bases, with 7 bases between. CDR3 loop: CASRTGNEQFF. Written as DNA, the CDR3 is TGTGCCAGCAGAACAGGGAATGAGCAGTTCTTC.

The table lists this clone with a count of one. The chain is built from TRBV19 and TRBJ2-1; D is perhaps TRBD1 (6 bases). The V end lost 8 bases, the J end lost 3 bases, and 11 bases lay between the germline ends. This CDR3 contains 13 residues. From germline, CDR1 is LNHDA and CDR2 SQIVND (reference sequence). CDR3 nucleotides: TGTGCCAGTCGTGGACAGCTCTACAATGAGCAGTTCTTC. Its protein product is CASRGQLYNEQFF.

The chain combines TRBV6-2 or TRBV6-3 with TRBJ2-7, with D maybe TRBD1 (6 bases). CDR1 is MNHEY, CDR2 SVGEGT, per germline. V gave up 6 bases and J gave up 7 bases, with 25 bases separating them. CDR3 length: 16 residues. The CDR3: CASSTWTARTLREQYF. CDR3 in DNA: TGTGCCAGCAGCACCTGGACAGCTCGCACCCTACGGGAGCAGTACTTC.

This chain uses TRBV12-3 or TRBV12-4 with TRBJ2-1; the D is unclear. This CDR3 has 11 residues. V lost 2 bases and J lost 8, with 4 bases in between. This CDR3 reads CASSLSDEQFF. The CDR3 DNA reads TGTGCCAGCAGTTTAAGCGATGAGCAGTTCTTC.

Written as DNA, the CDR3 is TGTGCCAGCAGCCATATACAGGCCCCTAGGCCCTACGAGCAGTACTTC. This gives the protein CASSHIQAPRPYEQYF. The chain joins TRBV5-6 to TRBJ2-7, with a possible D match to TRBD1 (5 bases). Between the trimmed V and J ends, which lost 4 bases and 2 bases, there was a span of 19 bases. The germline gives CDR1 SGHDT, CDR2 YYEEEE. There are 16 residues in the CDR3.

In its sample, this clone was seen a few times. This CDR3 is also generated by other DNA sequences in the sample. The genes are TRBV30 and TRBJ1-5; D is possibly TRBD1 (6 bases). The CDR3 spans 13 residues. V was clipped by 2 bases and J by 4 bases, with 9 bases between them. The germline V gene has CDR1 GTSNPN and CDR2 SVGIG (reference sequence). The CDR3 DNA reads TGTGCCTGGAGTCCTCAGGGGAATCAGCCCCAGCATTTT. This encodes CAWSPQGNQPQHF.

The chain is built from TRBV19 and TRBJ2-5; D is possibly TRBD2 (5 bases). The CDR3 runs to 19 residues. The germline V and J ends were trimmed by 4 bases and 2 bases, with 26 bases remaining between them. Germline V gives CDR1 LNHDA, CDR2 SQIVND (reference sequence). The CDR3 DNA reads as TGTGCCAGTAGTACGCGACTATCATACGGAGCCCAAAAGCAAGAGACCCAGTACTTC. It codes for CASSTRLSYGAQKQETQYF.

The genes are TRBV5-6 and TRBJ1-1; 7 bases align to TRBD1. Germline lookup yields CDR1 SGHDT and CDR2 YYEEEE. CDR3 length equals 14 residues. J was trimmed by 0 bases and V by 4 bases; bases with no gene match: 3. The CDR3: CASSLDRMNTEAFF. The DNA of the CDR3 is TGTGCCAGCAGCCTGGACAGGATGAACACTGAAGCTTTCTTT.

The table lists this clone with a count of one. V usage is TRBV5-4 and J usage is TRBJ2-7; tentatively, D is TRBD1 (7 bases). Trimming removed 4 bases at V and 6 bases at J, with 20 bases between. CDR1 SGHNT and CDR2 YYREEE come from the germline V gene (reference sequence). The CDR3 is 15 residues long. CDR3 protein: CASSRGTAQGSEQYF. The CDR3 DNA sequence: TGTGCCAGCAGCCGGGGGACAGCCCAGGGGTCCGAGCAGTACTTC.

The gene calls are TRBV15 and TRBJ2-3; weak D call: TRBD2 (5 bases). Germline CDR1 reads LNHNV; CDR2 reads YYDKDF (reference sequence). V shed 0 bases and J shed 2 bases, with 9 bases lying between them. The CDR3 contains 15 residues. The CDR3 sequence is CATSREGAATDTQYF. The CDR3 nucleotides read TGTGCCACCAGCAGAGAAGGAGCGGCCACAGATACGCAGTATTTT.

This chain uses TRBV28 with TRBJ2-5, with D unclear. Germline V gene data show CDR1 as MDHEN and CDR2 as SYDVKM. V was trimmed by 2 bases and J by 7 bases, leaving 5 bases between them. The CDR3 is 11 residues long. The DNA for the CDR3 is TGTGCCAGCAGTTTAGAGGTGACCCAGTACTTC. Translation: CASSLEVTQYF.

V usage is TRBV5-1 and J usage is TRBJ1-1, with D possibly being TRBD1 (5 bases). This CDR3 region has 14 residues. The V end was cut by 0 bases, the J end by 4 bases, with 10 bases between. Germline V lookup: CDR1 SGHRS, CDR2 YFSETQ. This CDR3 is CASSLVSGGTEAFF. CDR3 bases: TGCGCCAGCAGCTTGGTCTCGGGGGGCACTGAAGCTTTCTTT.

The chain is built from TRBV5-1 and TRBJ1-2; unclear D gene. This CDR3 region has 14 residues. Trimming shortened V by 0 bases and J by 7 bases, and 13 bases separated the two germline ends. CDR1 SGHRS and CDR2 YFSETQ come from the germline V gene. The CDR3 DNA is TGCGCCAGCAGCTTGGGTTCGGGGTTAAGTGGCTACACCTTC. Its protein is CASSLGSGLSGYTF.

By proportion, this clone is medium-sized. This sequence joins TRBV19 and TRBJ1-3; possible D gene TRBD1, 5 bases. Germline assignment: CDR1 LNHDA and CDR2 SQIVND (reference sequence). Trimming shortened V by 2 bases and J by 0 bases, and 8 bases separated the two germline ends. The CDR3 spans 15 residues. The CDR3 sequence: CASSISGGSGNTIYF. The CDR3 DNA reads as TGTGCCAGTAGTATATCCGGGGGCTCTGGAAACACCATATATTTT.

V usage is TRBV15 and J usage is TRBJ1-2; tentative D call: TRBD1 (5 bases). The V and J ends lost 0 bases and 8 bases respectively, with 16 bases between them. Germline CDR1 is LNHNV and CDR2 is YYDKDF (reference sequence). This CDR3 is built from 15 residues. The CDR3 DNA reads TGTGCCACCAGCAGAGATCTGGGCAGGGATTGGGGCTACACCTTC. Amino acids: CATSRDLGRDWGYTF.

The V gene is TRBV6-5, the J gene TRBJ1-1; D gene ambiguous. Germline V CDR1 and CDR2: MNHEY, SVGAGI. V shed 6 bases and J shed 2 bases, with 13 bases lying between them. The CDR3 length is 14 residues. CDR3 region: CASRNGGRNTEAFF. DNA of the CDR3: TGTGCCAGCAGGAACGGCGGAAGAAACACTGAAGCTTTCTTT.

CDR3 residues: CASSPGGQGSYNEQFF. As DNA, the CDR3 is TGTGCCAGCTCACCCGGGGGACAGGGGTCCTACAATGAGCAGTTCTTC. J is TRBJ2-1 and V is TRBV18; TRBD1 matches 10 bases. The CDR3 contains 16 residues. With V trimmed by 3 bases and J by 1 base, 3 bases remained unmatched. Germline values: CDR1 KGHSH, CDR2 LQKENI.

The chain has TRBV7-6 and TRBJ2-3; TRBD1 matches 8 bases. This CDR3 is 16 amino acids long. CDR1 is SGHVS and CDR2 is FNYEAQ in the germline V gene. The V and J ends lost 3 bases and 2 bases, in that order; junction bases with no gene match: 7. As DNA, the CDR3 is TGTGCCAGCAGCTTTAAGACAGGGGAGGCCACAGATACGCAGTATTTT. Translation: CASSFKTGEATDTQYF. The full variable domain, rest sourced from reference TRBV7-6 and TRBJ2-3, is GAGVSQSPRYKVTKRGQDVALRCDPISGHVSLYWYRQALGQGPEFLTYFNYEAQQDKSGLPNDRFSAERPEGSISTLTIQRTEQRDSAMYRCASSFKTGEATDTQYFGPGTRLTVL.

The chain joins TRBV4-3 to TRBJ1-4; D remains unclear. V was cut by 0 bases and J by 5 bases, with 13 bases left in between. Germline CDR1 is LGHNA and CDR2 is YSLEER. This CDR3 region has 16 residues. The CDR3 nucleotides are TGCGCCAGCAGCCAAGATTTTAGAGGGCAAAATGAAAAACTGTTTTTT. Protein sequence: CASSQDFRGQNEKLFF.

CDR3 loop: CASSPGLAGAEYQETQYF. In DNA, the CDR3 is TGTGCCAGCAGCCCTGGACTAGCGGGGGCGGAGTACCAAGAGACCCAGTACTTC. The chain links TRBV7-6 to TRBJ2-5; 13 bases match TRBD2. With V trimmed by 5 bases and J by 0 bases, 9 bases remained unmatched. The CDR3 covers 18 residues. The germline gives CDR1 SGHVS, CDR2 FNYEAQ.

The chain joins TRBV29-1 to TRBJ2-7; the D gene is possibly TRBD2 (6 bases). The CDR3 covers 14 residues. Trimming shortened V by 3 bases and J by 2 bases, and 14 bases separated the two germline ends. Per the germline V gene, CDR1 is SQVTM and CDR2 is ANQGSEA. This chain's CDR3 is CSVDGAGSPYEQYF. CDR3 DNA: TGCAGCGTTGACGGCGCCGGGAGCCCCTACGAGCAGTACTTC.

This clone was observed a single time. This chain links TRBV27 with TRBJ2-2; D unclear. This CDR3 is 14 amino acids long. Trimming removed 6 bases from V and 4 bases from J, with 12 bases in between. The germline gives CDR1 MNHEY, CDR2 SMNVEV (reference sequence). The CDR3, as DNA: TGTGCCAGCAGGCGAGCGCAACGCACCGGGGAGCTGTTTTTT. Encoded protein: CASRRAQRTGELFF.